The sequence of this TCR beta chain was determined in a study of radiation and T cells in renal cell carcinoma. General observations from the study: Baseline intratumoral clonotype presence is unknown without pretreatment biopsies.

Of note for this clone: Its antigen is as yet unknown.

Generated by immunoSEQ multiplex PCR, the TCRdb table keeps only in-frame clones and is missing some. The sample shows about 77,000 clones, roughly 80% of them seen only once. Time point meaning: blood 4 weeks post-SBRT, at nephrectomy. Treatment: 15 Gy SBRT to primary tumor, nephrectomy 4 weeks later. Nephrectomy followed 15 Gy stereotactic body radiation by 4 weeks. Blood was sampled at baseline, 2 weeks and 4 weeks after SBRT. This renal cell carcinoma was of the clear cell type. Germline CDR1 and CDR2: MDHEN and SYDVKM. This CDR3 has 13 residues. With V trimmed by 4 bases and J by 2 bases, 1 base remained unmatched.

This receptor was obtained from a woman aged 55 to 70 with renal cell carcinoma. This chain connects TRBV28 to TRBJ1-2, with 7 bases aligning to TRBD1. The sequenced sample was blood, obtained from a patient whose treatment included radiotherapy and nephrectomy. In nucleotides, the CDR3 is TGTGCCAGCAGTTCGGGACAGAACTATGGCTACACCTTC. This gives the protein CASSSGQNYGYTF.